This T cell receptor beta chain appears in the sequencing data of a study of blood T cell repertoires in COVID-19. The wider study: Acute and convalescent COVID-19 samples came from the United States, Italy and Spain.

Measured with immunoSEQ multiplex PCR; TCRdb has only the in-frame clones, and not every one. The sample consists of 200,000 or so clones, around 80% of them appearing once. Germline CDR1 reads LNHDA; CDR2 reads SQIVND (reference sequence). The CDR3 runs to 14 residues. The V end lost 5 bases, the J end lost 0 bases, and 8 bases lay between the germline ends. The specimen was peripheral blood. This chain uses TRBV19 with TRBJ1-5, with D maybe TRBD1 (5 bases). This TCR was sampled from a woman aged 70-85 years with acute or convalescent COVID-19. In DNA form, the CDR3 reads TGTGCCAGTAGTCTCCAGGGTAGCAATCAGCCCCAGCATTTT. It is translated as CASSLQGSNQPQHF.